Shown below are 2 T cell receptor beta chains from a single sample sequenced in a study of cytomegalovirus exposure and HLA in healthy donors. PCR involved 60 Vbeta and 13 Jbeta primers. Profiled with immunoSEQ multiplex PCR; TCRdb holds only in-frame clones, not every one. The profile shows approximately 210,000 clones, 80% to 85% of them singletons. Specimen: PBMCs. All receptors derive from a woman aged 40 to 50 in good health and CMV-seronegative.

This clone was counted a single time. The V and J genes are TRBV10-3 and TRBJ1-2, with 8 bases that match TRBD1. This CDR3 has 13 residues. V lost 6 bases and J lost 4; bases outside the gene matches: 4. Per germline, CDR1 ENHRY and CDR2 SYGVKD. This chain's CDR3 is CAIRDGTGYGYTF. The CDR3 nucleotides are TGTGCCATCAGGGATGGGACAGGCTATGGCTACACCTTC.

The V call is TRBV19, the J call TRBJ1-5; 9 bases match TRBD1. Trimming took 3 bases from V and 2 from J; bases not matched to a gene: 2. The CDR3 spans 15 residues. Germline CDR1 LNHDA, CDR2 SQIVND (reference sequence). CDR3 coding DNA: TGTGCCAGTAGTATGGGACAGGGCCGCAATCAGCCCCAGCATTTT. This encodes CASSMGQGRNQPQHF.